The present TCR beta chain was sequenced within a study of control samples from healthy donors and cancer patients. TCRdb's table, derived via immunoSEQ multiplex PCR, lists solely in-frame clones and lacks some. The repertoire consists of about 59,000 clones, with roughly 90% occurring once and the leading ten covering 1.5% to 2%. The CDR3 extends over 15 amino acids. Per the germline V gene, CDR1 is LNHDA and CDR2 is SQIVND (reference sequence). Trimming shortened V by 4 bases and J by 2 bases, and 14 bases separated the two germline ends. The source material was PBMCs. The rearrangement links TRBV19 to TRBJ2-5; maybe TRBD1 (5 bases). The sequence was collected from a middle-aged man with colorectal cancer. The CDR3 bases are TGTGCCAGTAGTAGTAGGACATACTCACAAGAGACCCAGTACTTC. This encodes CASSSRTYSQETQYF.